These T cell receptor beta chains were read from a single sample in a study of neurological immune-mediated disorders. TCRdb re-derived calls from the 5' RACE reads in MiXCR, one entry per CDR3 protein. The data hold tens of thousands of distinct CDR3 sequences, with roughly an eighth observed a single time. Sample: PBMCs. These receptor sequences come from a female donor with HTLV-1-associated myelopathy (HAM/TSP). Each CDR3 is given with its conserved first and last residue. A D gene is named only where the DNA matches it firmly. Rows may omit the clone size; those that give it use once, few, many or a size class.

CDR3: CASSAGTNLGVTQYF
DNA: TGTGCTAGCAGCGCCGGGACTAACCTAGGAGTTACGCAGTATTTT
J: TRBJ2-3
size: .
D: TRBD2
V: TRBV9

CDR3: CASSEPWRGFGTEAFF
DNA: TGTGCCAGCAGTGAGCCTTGGAGGGGTTTCGGCACTGAAGCTTTCTTT
J: TRBJ1-1
size: many
D: .
V: TRBV6-1

CDR3: CASRNRGGFSTDTQYF
DNA: TGTGCCAGCAGGAATCGAGGGGGGTTTAGCACAGATACGCAGTATTTT
J: TRBJ2-3
size: many
D: .
V: TRBV6-5

CDR3: CASSLARTEIYEQYF
DNA: TGTGCCAGCAGCTTGGCCAGGACGGAGATCTACGAGCAGTACTTC
J: TRBJ2-7
size: many
D: .
V: TRBV5-6

CDR3: CASSTTSGGAGFTDTQYF
DNA: TGTGCCAGCAGCACCACTAGCGGGGGGGCTGGTTTTACAGATACGCAGTATTTT
J: TRBJ2-3
size: many
D: TRBD2
V: TRBV9

CDR3: CASSLHREGGELFF
DNA: TGTGCCAGCAGTTTGCACAGGGAGGGCGGGGAGCTGTTTTTT
J: TRBJ2-2
size: many
D: .
V: TRBV12-3/TRBV12-4

CDR3: CASSTSRINTGELFF
DNA: TGTGCCAGCAGCACCTCACGGATTAACACCGGGGAGCTGTTTTTT
J: TRBJ2-2
size: many
D: .
V: TRBV6-2/TRBV6-3

CDR3: CATSRNEGDTQYF
DNA: TGTGCCACCAGCAGAAACGAGGGGGATACGCAGTATTTT
J: TRBJ2-3
size: .
D: .
V: TRBV15

CDR3: CASSFTGGDSAYGYTF
DNA: TGTGCCAGCAGCTTTACAGGGGGCGACTCGGCCTACGGCTACACCTTC
J: TRBJ1-2
size: many
D: TRBD1
V: TRBV11-2

CDR3: CASSQEAVQGTNSPLHF
DNA: TGTGCCAGCAGCCAAGAGGCTGTGCAGGGGACGAATTCACCCCTCCACTTT
J: TRBJ1-6
size: many
D: .
V: TRBV4-2

CDR3: CASSQVGLIGGLDNYNEQFF
DNA: TGCGCCAGCAGCCAAGTTGGTCTAATCGGTGGGCTAGATAACTACAATGAGCAGTTCTTC
J: TRBJ2-1
size: .
D: .
V: TRBV4-1

CDR3: CASSFATQDQPQHF
DNA: TGTGCCAGCAGCTTCGCGACACAGGATCAGCCCCAGCATTTT
J: TRBJ1-5
size: once
D: .
V: TRBV5-5

CDR3: CASTGSGGYNEQFF
DNA: TGTGCCAGCACGGGTAGCGGGGGTTACAATGAGCAGTTCTTC
J: TRBJ2-1
size: many
D: TRBD2
V: TRBV12-3/TRBV12-4

CDR3: CSARDVAGTGELFF
DNA: TGCAGTGCTAGAGATGTGGCGGGGACCGGGGAGCTGTTTTTT
J: TRBJ2-2
size: .
D: .
V: TRBV20-1

CDR3: CSAGTFSYEQYF
DNA: TGCAGTGCCGGGACGTTTTCCTACGAGCAGTACTTC
J: TRBJ2-7
size: .
D: .
V: TRBV20-1